Listed here are 23 T cell receptor beta chains from one sample, sequenced in a study of blood T cell repertoires in COVID-19. TCRdb keeps only in-frame clones here, not all; method: immunoSEQ multiplex PCR. The data contain approximately 250,000 clones, about 91% of them singletons. Material for sequencing was PBMCs or T cells enriched from blood (not recorded which). Source of these receptors: a woman between 35 and 50 years old with acute COVID-19.

A single count supports this clone. The gene calls are TRBV5-4 and TRBJ1-6; TRBD1 agrees at 9 bases. The length of the CDR3 is 17 residues. Germline V CDR1 and CDR2: SGHNT, YYREEE (reference sequence). Trimming at V came to 4 bases and at J to 7 bases, leaving 12 bases not matched to a gene. The CDR3 sequence is CASSPGTGPIGNSPLHF. The CDR3 DNA reads as TGTGCCAGCAGCCCAGGGACAGGGCCAATCGGGAATTCACCCCTCCACTTT. The whole variable domain, remainder taken from reference TRBV5-4 and TRBJ1-6, is ETGVTQSPTHLIKTRGQQVTLRCSSQSGHNTVSWYQQALGQGPQFIFQYYREEENGRGNFPPRFSGLQFPNYSSELNVNALELDDSALYLCASSPGTGPIGNSPLHFGNGTRLTVT.

V usage is TRBV7-9 and J usage is TRBJ2-7, with 9 bases aligning to TRBD1. V trimming: 5 bases; J trimming: 4 bases; junction bases outside the gene matches: 3. CDR1 and CDR2 (germline): SEHNR, FQNEAQ (reference sequence). This CDR3 contains 13 residues. CDR3 nucleotide sequence: TGTGCCAGCAGCGCGACAGGGGGTTACGAGCAGTACGTC. Protein sequence: CASSATGGYEQYV.

This rearrangement joins TRBV4-2 to TRBJ1-4, with D tentatively TRBD1 (5 bases). Germline CDR1 and CDR2: LGHNA and YNFKEQ. CDR3 size: 15 residues. V shed 4 bases and J shed 6 bases, with 15 bases lying between them. The CDR3 loop is CASSRPGEGHEKLFF. In DNA, the CDR3 is TGTGCCAGCAGCCGCCCGGGAGAGGGGCATGAAAAACTGTTTTTT.

V is TRBV24-1 and J is TRBJ1-2, with 9 bases that match TRBD1. Germline CDR1 is KGHDR and CDR2 is SFDVKD. V lost 6 bases, J lost 4 bases, and 2 bases stayed unmatched. The CDR3 is 13 amino acids. The CDR3 is CATSPGQGYGYTF. The CDR3 DNA sequence: TGTGCCACCAGTCCGGGACAGGGCTATGGCTACACCTTC.

A single count supports this clone. The CDR3 DNA is TGTGCCAGCTCACCTGGGCTGTCTTTTTCTCAGTACTTC. The encoded protein is CASSPGLSFSQYF. This chain uses TRBV18 with TRBJ2-7; no firm D call. Per germline, CDR1 KGHSH and CDR2 LQKENI. The CDR3 is 13 amino acids. Trimming took 3 bases from V and 10 from J, leaving 16 bases between them.

The V gene is TRBV25-1, the J gene TRBJ1-4; D unclear. V was shortened by 2 bases and J by 0 bases, with 7 bases between the two germline ends. This CDR3 spans 15 amino acids. CDR1 is MGHDK, CDR2 SYGVNS, per germline. The CDR3 loop reads CASSEQFTTNEKLFF. DNA of the CDR3: TGTGCCAGCAGTGAACAGTTCACAACTAATGAAAAACTGTTTTTT.

The rearrangement uses TRBV10-3 and TRBJ1-5; D uncertain. Between the trimmed V and J ends, which lost 0 bases and 6 bases, there was a span of 9 bases. CDR1 and CDR2 from the germline V gene are ENHRY and SYGVKD. CDR3 length equals 14 residues. The CDR3 DNA follows: TGTGCCATCAGTGAGTCGGGTTACAGTCAGCCCCAGCATTTT. As protein: CAISESGYSQPQHF.

This chain uses TRBV6-1 with TRBJ1-5; maybe TRBD1 (5 bases). The CDR3 contains 16 residues. Trimming stripped 5 bases from V and 4 bases from J, with 18 bases between. Germline CDR1 reads MNHNS; CDR2 reads SASEGT. The chain's CDR3 is CASSKDSTSGNQPQHF. In DNA form, the CDR3 reads TGTGCCAGCAGTAAAGACAGTACCAGCGGTAATCAGCCCCAGCATTTT.

The chain combines TRBV3-1 (or the pseudogene TRBV3-2) with TRBJ1-5; D might be TRBD1 (5 bases). The CDR3 has 14 residues. Trimming took off 2 bases at V and 4 bases at J, with 9 bases between the two ends. Germline CDR1 reads LGHDT; CDR2 reads YNNKEL (reference sequence). CDR3 in amino acids: CASSQLAGNQPQHF. The DNA of the CDR3 is TGTGCCAGCAGCCAACTGGCAGGGAATCAGCCCCAGCATTTT.

This chain connects TRBV29-1 to TRBJ1-2; TRBD1 matches at 7 bases. This CDR3 has 14 residues. Germline V gives CDR1 SQVTM, CDR2 ANQGSEA. Trimming removed 5 bases from V and 4 bases from J; junction bases left unmatched: 10. The CDR3 sequence: CSVTDRNNLYGYTF. CDR3 nucleotides: TGCAGCGTTACGGACAGGAACAATCTCTATGGCTACACCTTC. The full variable domain, rest sourced from reference TRBV29-1 and TRBJ1-2, is SAVISQKPSRDICQRGTSLTIQCQVDSQVTMMFWYRQQPGQSLTLIATANQGSEATYESGFVIDKFPISRPNLTFSTLTVSNMSPEDSSIYLCSVTDRNNLYGYTFGSGTRLTVV.

This clone was picked up a small number of times. The V gene is TRBV2, the J gene TRBJ1-2; 10 positions match TRBD1. The CDR3 runs 13 residues. V trimming: 6 bases; J trimming: 7 bases; junction bases outside the gene matches: 5. The V gene's germline CDR1 is SNHLY and CDR2 FYNNEI. Here the CDR3 reads CASRAGTGVGYTF. The CDR3 region has the DNA TGTGCCAGCAGAGCCGGGACAGGGGTTGGCTACACCTTC.

This chain joins TRBV4-1 and TRBJ1-6; the D gene is possibly TRBD1 (5 bases). Trimming removed 3 bases from V and 8 bases from J, with 11 bases in between. Germline CDR1 is MGHRA and CDR2 is YSYEKL. The CDR3 extends over 14 amino acids. In nucleotides, the CDR3 is TGCGCCAGCAGCCAGGACACTTTCGATTCACCCCTCCACTTT. Translation gives CASSQDTFDSPLHF.

J is TRBJ1-1 and V is TRBV2; possibly TRBD1 for D (5 bases). V was clipped by 6 bases and J by 4 bases, with 15 bases between them. Germline values: CDR1 SNHLY, CDR2 FYNNEI. The CDR3 extends over 14 amino acids. The CDR3 region has the DNA TGTGCCAGCAGGGCAGACACCGGGGGCACTGAAGCTTTCTTT. Its protein is CASRADTGGTEAFF.

For this clone: The same CDR3 is also encoded by other DNA sequences in this sample. The V gene is TRBV6-6, the J gene TRBJ2-3; 8 bases are shared with TRBD2. V shed 0 bases and J 5 bases; nucleotides not matched to a gene: 4. The germline V gene encodes CDR1 MNHNY and CDR2 SVGAGI (reference sequence). The CDR3 runs to 15 residues. CDR3 DNA: TGTGCCAGCAGTTACTCTGGGCTAGCGGGAGATACGCAGTATTTT. Translating it yields CASSYSGLAGDTQYF.

The chain joins TRBV2 to TRBJ1-2, with D possibly TRBD1 on 5 matching bases. V was pared by 2 bases and J by 4 bases, with 14 bases between. CDR1 and CDR2 (germline): SNHLY, FYNNEI. The CDR3 consists of 15 residues. DNA of the CDR3: TGTGCCAGCAGTGAATCTCCAGGGATATCCTATGGCTACACCTTC. It encodes CASSESPGISYGYTF. Full variable domain (outside the CDR3, taken from reference TRBV2 and TRBJ1-2): EPEVTQTPSHQVTQMGQEVILRCVPISNHLYFYWYRQILGQKVEFLVSFYNNEISEKSEIFDDQFSVERPDGSNFTLKIRSTKLEDSAMYFCASSESPGISYGYTFGSGTRLTVV.

The chain uses TRBV25-1 and TRBJ1-4; TRBD1 matches at 9 bases. V dropped 6 bases and J dropped 5; count of bases not matched to a gene: 13. This CDR3 has 17 amino acids. Looked up from germline, CDR1 is MGHDK and CDR2 is SYGVNS. CDR3 coding DNA: TGTGCCAGCAGGGCGGACAGGGGTAGAATTGGGAATGAAAAACTGTTTTTT. Translated: CASRADRGRIGNEKLFF.

This clone was seen a single time. This chain uses TRBV30 with TRBJ1-1, with 7 bases lining up with TRBD1. The CDR3 covers 11 residues. Germline CDR1 reads GTSNPN; CDR2 reads SVGIG (reference sequence). The V and J ends lost 2 bases and 8 bases, in that order; junction bases with no gene match: 2. This chain's CDR3 is CAWSLDREAFF. The CDR3 DNA reads as TGTGCCTGGAGTTTGGACAGGGAAGCTTTCTTT.

The chain joins TRBV5-4 to TRBJ2-1; TRBD1 is a possible D gene (5 bases). Germline lookup yields CDR1 SGHNT and CDR2 YYREEE (reference sequence). Trimming cost V 4 bases and J 6 bases, with 17 bases left between them. The length of the CDR3 is 15 residues. CDR3 region: CASSPVQRQGNEQFF. The CDR3 nucleotides read TGTGCCAGCAGCCCGGTGCAAAGGCAGGGCAATGAGCAGTTCTTC.

This chain connects TRBV29-1 to TRBJ2-3, with no clear D. Germline lookup yields CDR1 SQVTM and CDR2 ANQGSEA. V lost 4 bases and J 10 bases, leaving 15 bases between the germline ends. The CDR3 totals 12 residues. CDR3 nucleotides: TGCAGCGTTGCGGAGAGGCGAGGAGCGCAGTATTTT. This translates into CSVAERRGAQYF.

This rearrangement joins TRBV7-2 to TRBJ1-2; 7 bases map to TRBD1. CDR1 SGHTA and CDR2 FQGNSA come from the germline V gene. This CDR3 contains 15 residues. The J segment lost 8 bases and the V segment lost 1 base, leaving 10 bases of the junction unmatched. CDR3 nucleotides: TGTGCCAGCAGCTTAGGTTCACAGGGGAGTCGGGGCTACACCTTC. As protein: CASSLGSQGSRGYTF.

The V call is TRBV6-5, the J call TRBJ2-2, with 11 bases aligning to TRBD2. J gave up 2 bases and V 5 bases, and 1 base lay outside the gene matches. Germline V gene data show CDR1 as MNHEY and CDR2 as SVGAGI. The CDR3 is 15 residues long. The CDR3 bases are TGTGCCAGCAGTACTAGCGGGAGTAACACCGGGGAGCTGTTTTTT. This codes for CASSTSGSNTGELFF.

The sample holds a few counts of this clone. The V and J genes are TRBV5-1 and TRBJ1-2; 7 positions match TRBD1. Germline V lookup: CDR1 SGHRS, CDR2 YFSETQ. The CDR3 is made up of 14 amino acids. The V segment lost 3 bases and the J segment 2 bases; nucleotides outside the gene matches: 4. The CDR3 here is CASSYRGGNYGYTF. Here the CDR3 DNA reads TGCGCCAGCAGCTACAGGGGTGGAAACTATGGCTACACCTTC.

The chain combines TRBV18 with TRBJ1-2, with 8 bases identical to TRBD1. This CDR3 spans 14 amino acids. The germline CDR1 and CDR2 sequences are KGHSH and LQKENI. Germline trimming cut 8 bases from V and 7 bases from J; bases unmatched to any gene: 12. The CDR3 sequence is CASTNGGRGLGYTF. The DNA for the CDR3 is TGTGCCAGCACAAACGGTGGCAGGGGGCTTGGCTACACCTTC. Supplemented by reference TRBV18 and TRBJ1-2, the full variable domain reads NAGVMQNPRHLVRRRGQEARLRCSPMKGHSHVYWYRQLPEEGLKFMVYLQKENIIDESGMPKERFSAEFPKEGPSILRIQQVVRGDSAAYFCASTNGGRGLGYTFGSGTRLTVV.